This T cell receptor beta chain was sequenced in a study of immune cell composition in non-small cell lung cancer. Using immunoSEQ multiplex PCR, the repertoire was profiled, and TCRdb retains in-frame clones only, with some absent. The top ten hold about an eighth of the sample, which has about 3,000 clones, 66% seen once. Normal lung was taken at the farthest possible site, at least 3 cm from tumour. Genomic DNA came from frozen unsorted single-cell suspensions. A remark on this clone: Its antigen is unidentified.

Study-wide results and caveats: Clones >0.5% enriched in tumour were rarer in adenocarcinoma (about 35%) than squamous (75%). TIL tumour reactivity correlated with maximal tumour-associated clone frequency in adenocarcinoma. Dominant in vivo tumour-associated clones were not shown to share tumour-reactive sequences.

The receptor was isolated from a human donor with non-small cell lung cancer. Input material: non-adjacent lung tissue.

DNA for the CDR3: TGTGCCAGCAAGCTGCAGGGGGCTTTGAACACTGAAGCTTTCTTT. It translates to CASKLQGALNTEAFF. This sequence joins TRBV6-1 and TRBJ1-1, with 8 bases that match TRBD1. Germline values: CDR1 MNHNS, CDR2 SASEGT. J lost 0 bases, V lost 7 bases, and 7 bases had no gene match. The CDR3 consists of 15 residues.